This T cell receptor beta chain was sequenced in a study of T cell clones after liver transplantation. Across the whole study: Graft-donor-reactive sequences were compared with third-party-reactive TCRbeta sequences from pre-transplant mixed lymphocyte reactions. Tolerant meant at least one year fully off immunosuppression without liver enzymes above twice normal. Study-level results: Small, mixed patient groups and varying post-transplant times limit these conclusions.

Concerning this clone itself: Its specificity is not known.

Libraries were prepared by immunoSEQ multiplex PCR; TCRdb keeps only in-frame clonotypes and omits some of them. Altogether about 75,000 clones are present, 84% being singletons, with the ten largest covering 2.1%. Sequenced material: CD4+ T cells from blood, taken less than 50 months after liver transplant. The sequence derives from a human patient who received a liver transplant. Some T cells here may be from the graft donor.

The CDR3 DNA reads as TGTGCCAGCAGTACTCAGTGGGAGACCCAGTACTTC. The encoded protein is CASSTQWETQYF. The chain couples TRBV2 to TRBJ2-5; D is uncertain. The CDR3 is made up of 12 amino acids. The germline CDR1 and CDR2 sequences are SNHLY and FYNNEI. Trimming removed 5 bases from V and 5 bases from J, with 9 bases in between.